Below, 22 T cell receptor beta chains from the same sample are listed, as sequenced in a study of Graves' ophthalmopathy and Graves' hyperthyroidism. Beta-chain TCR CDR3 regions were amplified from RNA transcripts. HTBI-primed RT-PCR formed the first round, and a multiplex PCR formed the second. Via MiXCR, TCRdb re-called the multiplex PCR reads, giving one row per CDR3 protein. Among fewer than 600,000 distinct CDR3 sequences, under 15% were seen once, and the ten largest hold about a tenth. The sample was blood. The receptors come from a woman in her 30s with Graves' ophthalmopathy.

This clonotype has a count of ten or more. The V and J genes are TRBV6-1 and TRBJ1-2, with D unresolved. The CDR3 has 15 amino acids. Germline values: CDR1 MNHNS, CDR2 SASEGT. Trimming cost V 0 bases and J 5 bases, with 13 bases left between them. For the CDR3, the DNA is TGTGCCAGCAGTGAAGCTTTGCGGGCAGCGTATGGCTACACCTTC. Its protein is CASSEALRAAYGYTF.

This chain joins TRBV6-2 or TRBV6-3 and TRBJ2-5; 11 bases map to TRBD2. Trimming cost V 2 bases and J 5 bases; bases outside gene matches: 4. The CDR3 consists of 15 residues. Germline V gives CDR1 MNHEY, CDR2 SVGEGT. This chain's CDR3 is CASSYVAGGPETQYF. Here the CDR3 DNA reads TGTGCCAGCAGTTACGTAGCGGGAGGGCCGGAGACCCAGTACTTC.

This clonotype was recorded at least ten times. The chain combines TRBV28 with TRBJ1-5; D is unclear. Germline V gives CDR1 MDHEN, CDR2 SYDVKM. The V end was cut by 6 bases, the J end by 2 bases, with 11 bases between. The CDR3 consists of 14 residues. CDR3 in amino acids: CASSTLVGNQPQHF. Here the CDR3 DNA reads TGTGCCAGCAGCACCTTAGTAGGCAATCAGCCCCAGCATTTT.

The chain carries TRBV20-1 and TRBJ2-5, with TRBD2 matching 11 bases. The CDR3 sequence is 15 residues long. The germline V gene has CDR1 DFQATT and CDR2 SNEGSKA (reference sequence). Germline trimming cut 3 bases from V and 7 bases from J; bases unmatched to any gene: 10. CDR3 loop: CSARTSGASRGTQYF. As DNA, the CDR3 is TGCAGTGCTAGGACTAGCGGGGCCTCACGGGGGACCCAGTACTTC.

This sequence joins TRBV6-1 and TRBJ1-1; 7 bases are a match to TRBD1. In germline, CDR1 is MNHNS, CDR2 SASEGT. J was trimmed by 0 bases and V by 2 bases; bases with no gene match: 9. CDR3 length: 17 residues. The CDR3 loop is CASSEPPGGAMNTEAFF. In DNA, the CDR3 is TGTGCCAGCAGTGAACCCCCAGGGGGTGCAATGAACACTGAAGCTTTCTTT.

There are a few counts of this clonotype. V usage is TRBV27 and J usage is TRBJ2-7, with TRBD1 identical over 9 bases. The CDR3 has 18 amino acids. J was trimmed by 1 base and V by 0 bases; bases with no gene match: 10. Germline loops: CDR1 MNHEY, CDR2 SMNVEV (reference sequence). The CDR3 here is CASSLSRFRGQGSYEQYF. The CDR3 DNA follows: TGTGCCAGCAGTTTATCTCGTTTCCGGGGACAGGGATCCTACGAGCAGTACTTC.

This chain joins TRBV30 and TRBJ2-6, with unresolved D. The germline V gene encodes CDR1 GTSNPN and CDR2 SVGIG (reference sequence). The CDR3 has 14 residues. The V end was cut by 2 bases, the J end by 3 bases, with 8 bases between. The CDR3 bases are TGTGCCTGGAGTTTCCCAGGTGGGGCCAACGTCCTGACTTTC. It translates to CAWSFPGGANVLTF.

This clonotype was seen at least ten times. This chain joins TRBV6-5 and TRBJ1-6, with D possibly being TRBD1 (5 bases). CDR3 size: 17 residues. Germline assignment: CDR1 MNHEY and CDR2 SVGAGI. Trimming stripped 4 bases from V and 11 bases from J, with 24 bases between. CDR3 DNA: TGTGCCAGCAGTTCCAAAACCTTGACAGCCCCAGTTCCACCCCTCCACTTT. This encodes CASSSKTLTAPVPPLHF.

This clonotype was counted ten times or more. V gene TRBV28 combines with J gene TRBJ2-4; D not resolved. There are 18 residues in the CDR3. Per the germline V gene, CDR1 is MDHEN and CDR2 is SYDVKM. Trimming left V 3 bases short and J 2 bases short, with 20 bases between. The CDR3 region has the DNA TGTGCCAGCAGTTTTTCCCGCACACACACTTGGCCCAAAAACATTCAGTACTTC. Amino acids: CASSFSRTHTWPKNIQYF.

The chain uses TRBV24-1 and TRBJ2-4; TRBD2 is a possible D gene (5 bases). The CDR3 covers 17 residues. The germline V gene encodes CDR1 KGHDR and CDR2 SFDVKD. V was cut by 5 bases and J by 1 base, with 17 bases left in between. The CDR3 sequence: CATSVSRRFFAKNIQYF. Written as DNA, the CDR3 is TGTGCCACCAGTGTCTCAAGGAGGTTTTTTGCCAAAAACATTCAGTACTTC.

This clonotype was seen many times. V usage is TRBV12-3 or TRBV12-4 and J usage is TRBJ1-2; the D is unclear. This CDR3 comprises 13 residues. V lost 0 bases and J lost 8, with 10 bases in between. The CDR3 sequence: CASSLAASPGYTF. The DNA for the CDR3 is TGTGCCAGCAGTTTAGCGGCGTCACCAGGCTACACCTTC.

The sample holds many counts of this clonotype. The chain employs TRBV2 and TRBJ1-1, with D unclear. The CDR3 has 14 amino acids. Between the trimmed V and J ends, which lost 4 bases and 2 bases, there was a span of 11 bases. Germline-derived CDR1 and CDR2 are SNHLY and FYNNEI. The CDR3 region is CASSGRGLNTEAFF. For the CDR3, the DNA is TGTGCCAGCAGTGGGCGGGGTTTAAACACTGAAGCTTTCTTT.

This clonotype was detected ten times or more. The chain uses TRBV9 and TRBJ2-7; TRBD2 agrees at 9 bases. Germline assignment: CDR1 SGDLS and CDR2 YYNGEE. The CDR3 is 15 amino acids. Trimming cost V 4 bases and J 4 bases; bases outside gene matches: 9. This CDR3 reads CASSSGLATRYEQYF. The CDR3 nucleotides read TGTGCCAGCAGCTCGGGACTAGCCACCCGGTACGAGCAGTACTTC.

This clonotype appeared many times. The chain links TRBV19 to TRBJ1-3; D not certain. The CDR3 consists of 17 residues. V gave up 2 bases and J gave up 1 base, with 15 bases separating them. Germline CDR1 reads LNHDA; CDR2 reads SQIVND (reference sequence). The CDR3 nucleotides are TGTGCCAGTAGTATACCCCCTTGGAGGAGATCTGGAAACACCATATATTTT. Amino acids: CASSIPPWRRSGNTIYF. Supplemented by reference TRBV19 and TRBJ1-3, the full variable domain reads DGGITQSPKYLFRKEGQNVTLSCEQNLNHDAMYWYRQDPGQGLRLIYYSQIVNDFQKGDIAEGYSVSREKKESFPLTVTSAQKNPTAFYLCASSIPPWRRSGNTIYFGEGSWLTVV.

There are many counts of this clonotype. CDR3 DNA sequence: TGCGCCAGCAGCCATGCGGGGTTCGGCACTGAAGCTTTCTTT. As protein: CASSHAGFGTEAFF. The chain employs TRBV4-1 and TRBJ1-1, with unresolved D. The CDR3 covers 14 residues. The V gene lost 3 bases and the J gene lost 4 bases, with 12 bases spanning the gap. Germline V CDR1 and CDR2: MGHRA, YSYEKL.

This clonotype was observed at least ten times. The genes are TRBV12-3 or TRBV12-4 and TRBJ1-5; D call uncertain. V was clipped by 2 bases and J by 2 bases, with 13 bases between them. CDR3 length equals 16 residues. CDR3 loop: CASSLRFNEGNQPQHF. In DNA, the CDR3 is TGTGCCAGCAGTTTAAGGTTTAACGAGGGCAATCAGCCCCAGCATTTT.

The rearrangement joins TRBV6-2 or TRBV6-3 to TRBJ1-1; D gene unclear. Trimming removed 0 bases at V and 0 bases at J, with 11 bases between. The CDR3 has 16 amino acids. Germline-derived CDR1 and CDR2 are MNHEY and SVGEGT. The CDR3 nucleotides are TGTGCCAGCAGTTACTCGAGGACTGGGCTGAACACTGAAGCTTTCTTT. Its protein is CASSYSRTGLNTEAFF.

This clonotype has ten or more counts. CDR3 sequence reads: CASAGPLNQPQHF. The CDR3, as DNA: TGTGCCAGCGCGGGACCTCTTAATCAGCCCCAGCATTTT. V and J are TRBV6-5 and TRBJ1-5; weak D call: TRBD1 (5 bases). Trimming shortened V by 8 bases and J by 4 bases, and 12 bases separated the two germline ends. The CDR3 is 13 residues long. The germline V gene has CDR1 MNHEY and CDR2 SVGAGI.

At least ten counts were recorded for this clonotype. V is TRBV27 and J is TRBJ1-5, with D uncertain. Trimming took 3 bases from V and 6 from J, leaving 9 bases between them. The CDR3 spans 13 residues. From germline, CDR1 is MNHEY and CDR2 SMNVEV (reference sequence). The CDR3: CASSFMDGQPQHF. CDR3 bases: TGTGCCAGCAGTTTTATGGACGGTCAGCCCCAGCATTTT.

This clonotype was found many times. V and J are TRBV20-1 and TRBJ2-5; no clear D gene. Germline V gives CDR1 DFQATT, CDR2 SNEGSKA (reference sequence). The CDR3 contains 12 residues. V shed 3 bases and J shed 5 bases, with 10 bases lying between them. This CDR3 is CSASVLGETQYF. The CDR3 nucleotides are TGCAGTGCTAGCGTTCTTGGGGAGACCCAGTACTTC.

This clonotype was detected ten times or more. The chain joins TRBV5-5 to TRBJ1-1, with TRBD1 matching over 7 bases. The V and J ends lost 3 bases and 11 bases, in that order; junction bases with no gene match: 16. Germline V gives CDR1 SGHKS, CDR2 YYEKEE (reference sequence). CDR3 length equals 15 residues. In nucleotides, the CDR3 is TGTGCCAGCAGCTCGGGACAGACATATGAACTGGGGGCTTTCTTT. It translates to CASSSGQTYELGAFF.

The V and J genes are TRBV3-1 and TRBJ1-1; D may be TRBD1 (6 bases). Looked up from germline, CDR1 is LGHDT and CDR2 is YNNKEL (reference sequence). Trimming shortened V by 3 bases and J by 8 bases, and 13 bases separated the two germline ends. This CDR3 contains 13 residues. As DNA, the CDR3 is TGTGCCAGCAGCCAGGCCGACAGGCTCGAAGCTTTCTTT. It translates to CASSQADRLEAFF.